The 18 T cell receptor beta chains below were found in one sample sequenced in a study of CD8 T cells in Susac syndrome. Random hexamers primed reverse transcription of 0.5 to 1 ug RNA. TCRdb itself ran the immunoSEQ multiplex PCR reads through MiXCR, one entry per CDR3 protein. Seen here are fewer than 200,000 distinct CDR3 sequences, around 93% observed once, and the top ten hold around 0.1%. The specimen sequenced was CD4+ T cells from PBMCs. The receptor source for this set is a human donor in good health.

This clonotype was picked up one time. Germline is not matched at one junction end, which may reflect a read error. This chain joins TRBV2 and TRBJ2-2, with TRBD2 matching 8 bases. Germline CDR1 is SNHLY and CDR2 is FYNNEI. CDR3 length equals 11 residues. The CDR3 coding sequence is TGTGCCAGCATCGGAGCGGGGGCGCTGTTTTTT. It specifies CASIGAGALFF.

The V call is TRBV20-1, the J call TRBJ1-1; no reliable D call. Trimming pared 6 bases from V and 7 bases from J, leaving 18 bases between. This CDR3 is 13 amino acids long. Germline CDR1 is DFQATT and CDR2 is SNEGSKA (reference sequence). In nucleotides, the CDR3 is TGCAGTGCCCTGGGAGACCTCTGGGGTGAAGCTTTCTTT. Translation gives CSALGDLWGEAFF.

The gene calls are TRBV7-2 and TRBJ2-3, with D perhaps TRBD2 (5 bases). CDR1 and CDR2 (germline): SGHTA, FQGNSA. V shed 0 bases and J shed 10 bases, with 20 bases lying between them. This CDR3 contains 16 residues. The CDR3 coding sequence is TGTGCCAGCAGCTTAGCGCAGGCTAGCCCCGGCCGGGCGCAGTATTTT. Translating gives CASSLAQASPGRAQYF.

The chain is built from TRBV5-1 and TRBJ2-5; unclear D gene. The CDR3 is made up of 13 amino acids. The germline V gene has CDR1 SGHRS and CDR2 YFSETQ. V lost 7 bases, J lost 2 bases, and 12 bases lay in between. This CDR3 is CASRRLEQETQYF. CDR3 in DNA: TGCGCCAGCCGGCGACTGGAACAAGAGACCCAGTACTTC.

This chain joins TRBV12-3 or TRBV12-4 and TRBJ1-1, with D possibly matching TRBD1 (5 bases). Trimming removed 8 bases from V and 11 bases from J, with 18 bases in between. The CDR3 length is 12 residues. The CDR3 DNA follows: TGTGCCAGCCGCCTCGGGACGGGGCTTGCTTTCTTT. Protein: CASRLGTGLAFF.

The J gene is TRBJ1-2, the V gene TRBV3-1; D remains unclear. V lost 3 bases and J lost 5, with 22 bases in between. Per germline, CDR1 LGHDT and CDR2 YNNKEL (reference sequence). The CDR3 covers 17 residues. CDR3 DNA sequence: TGTGCCAGCAGCCACCACCGAGAGTGGACGGCCCTATATGGCTACACCTTC. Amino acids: CASSHHREWTALYGYTF.

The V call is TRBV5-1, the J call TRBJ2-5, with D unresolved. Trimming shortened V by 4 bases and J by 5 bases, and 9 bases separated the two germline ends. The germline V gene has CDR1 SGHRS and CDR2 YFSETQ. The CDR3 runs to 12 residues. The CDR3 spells CASSILPETQYF. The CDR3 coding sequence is TGCGCCAGCAGCATTCTTCCGGAGACCCAGTACTTC.

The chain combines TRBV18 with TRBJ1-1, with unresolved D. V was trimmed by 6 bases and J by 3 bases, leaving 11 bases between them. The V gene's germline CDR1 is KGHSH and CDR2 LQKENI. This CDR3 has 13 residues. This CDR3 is CASSKGVDTEAFF. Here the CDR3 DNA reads TGTGCCAGCTCCAAAGGCGTGGACACTGAAGCTTTCTTT.

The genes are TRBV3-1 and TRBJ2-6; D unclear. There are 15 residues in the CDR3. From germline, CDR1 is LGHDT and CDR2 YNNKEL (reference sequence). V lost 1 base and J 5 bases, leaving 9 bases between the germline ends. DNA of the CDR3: TGTGCCAGCAGCCAAGGGGGTAACCGGGCCAACGTCCTGACTTTC. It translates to CASSQGGNRANVLTF.

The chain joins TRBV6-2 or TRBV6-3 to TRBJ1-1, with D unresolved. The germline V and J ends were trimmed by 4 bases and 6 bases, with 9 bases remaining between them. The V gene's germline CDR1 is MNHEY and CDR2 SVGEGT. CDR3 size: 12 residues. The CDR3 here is CASSWPQPEAFF. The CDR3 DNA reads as TGTGCCAGCAGTTGGCCCCAGCCTGAAGCTTTCTTT.

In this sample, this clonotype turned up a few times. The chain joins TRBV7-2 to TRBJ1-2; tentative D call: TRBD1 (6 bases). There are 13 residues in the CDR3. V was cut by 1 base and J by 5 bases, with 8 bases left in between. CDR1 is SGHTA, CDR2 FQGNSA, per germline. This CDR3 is CASSLVTGYGYTF. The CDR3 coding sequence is TGTGCCAGCAGCTTAGTTACAGGGTATGGCTACACCTTC.

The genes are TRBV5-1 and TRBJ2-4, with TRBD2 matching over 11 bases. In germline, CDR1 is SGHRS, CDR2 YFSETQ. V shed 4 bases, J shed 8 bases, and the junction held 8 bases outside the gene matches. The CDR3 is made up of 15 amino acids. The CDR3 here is CASSILAGGEYIQYF. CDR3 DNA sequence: TGCGCCAGCAGCATTCTAGCGGGGGGCGAATACATTCAGTACTTC. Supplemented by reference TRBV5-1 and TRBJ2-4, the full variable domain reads KAGVTQTPRYLIKTRGQQVTLSCSPISGHRSVSWYQQTPGQGLQFLFEYFSETQRNKGNFPGRFSGRQFSNSRSEMNVSTLELGDSALYLCASSILAGGEYIQYFGAGTRLSVL.

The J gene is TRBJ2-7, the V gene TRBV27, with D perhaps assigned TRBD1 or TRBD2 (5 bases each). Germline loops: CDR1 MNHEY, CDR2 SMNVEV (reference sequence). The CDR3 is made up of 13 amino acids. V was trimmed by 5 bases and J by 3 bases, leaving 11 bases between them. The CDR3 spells CASSGDRHYEQYF. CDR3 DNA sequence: TGTGCCAGCAGTGGGGACCGACACTACGAGCAGTACTTC.

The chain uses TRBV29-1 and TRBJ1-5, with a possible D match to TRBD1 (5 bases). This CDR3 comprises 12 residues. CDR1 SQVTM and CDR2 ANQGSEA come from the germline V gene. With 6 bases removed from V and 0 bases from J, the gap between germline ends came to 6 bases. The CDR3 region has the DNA TGCAGCGTCCAGGGTAGCAATCAGCCCCAGCATTTT. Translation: CSVQGSNQPQHF.

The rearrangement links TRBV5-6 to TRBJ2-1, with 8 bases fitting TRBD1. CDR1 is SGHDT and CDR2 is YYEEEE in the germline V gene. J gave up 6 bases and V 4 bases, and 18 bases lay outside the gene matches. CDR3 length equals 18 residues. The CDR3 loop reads CASSVLTRGRGLGNEQFF. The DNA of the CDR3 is TGTGCCAGCAGCGTGTTGACCCGCGGCAGGGGGCTTGGCAATGAGCAGTTCTTC.

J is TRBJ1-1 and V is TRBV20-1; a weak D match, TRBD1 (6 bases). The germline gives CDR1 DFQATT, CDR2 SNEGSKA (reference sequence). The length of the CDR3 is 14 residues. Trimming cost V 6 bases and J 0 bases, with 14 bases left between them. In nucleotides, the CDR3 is TGCAGTGCCGGGGGGGCGGCCATGAACACTGAAGCTTTCTTT. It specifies CSAGGAAMNTEAFF.

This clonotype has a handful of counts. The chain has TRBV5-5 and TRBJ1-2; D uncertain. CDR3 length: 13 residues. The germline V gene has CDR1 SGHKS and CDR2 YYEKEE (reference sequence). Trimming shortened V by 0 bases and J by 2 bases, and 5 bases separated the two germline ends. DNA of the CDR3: TGTGCCAGCAGCTTGGTGGACAACTATGGCTACACCTTC. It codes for CASSLVDNYGYTF.

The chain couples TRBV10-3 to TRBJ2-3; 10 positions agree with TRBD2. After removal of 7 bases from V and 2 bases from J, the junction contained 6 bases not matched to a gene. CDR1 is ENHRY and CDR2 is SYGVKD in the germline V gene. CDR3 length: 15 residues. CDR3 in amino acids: CAINLAGGFTDTQYF. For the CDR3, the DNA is TGTGCCATCAATTTAGCGGGGGGCTTCACAGATACGCAGTATTTT.